The clone carrying this T cell receptor beta chain came up many times. Preparation of the TCRbeta library used unique molecular identifiers. TCRdb reanalysed the PCR reads using MiXCR and keeps one entry per CDR3 protein. The sample carries some 640,000 distinct CDR3 sequences, roughly 15% recorded once. The data belong to a study of T-cell reconstitution after alpha-beta-depleted transplantation in children. The starting material was PBMCs from the stem cell graft donor, obtained from the stem cell graft. This clonotype was obtained from a human donor who donated a stem cell graft to a child with acute myeloid leukemia.

The CDR3 region has the DNA TGCGCCAGCAGCTCCCCACCGTTACCTGAGCAGTTCTTC. It translates to CASSSPPLPEQFF. The chain joins TRBV5-1 to TRBJ2-1, with no clear D. Trimming stripped 3 bases from V and 9 bases from J, with 13 bases between. CDR3 length: 13 residues. Germline CDR1 is SGHRS and CDR2 is YFSETQ.